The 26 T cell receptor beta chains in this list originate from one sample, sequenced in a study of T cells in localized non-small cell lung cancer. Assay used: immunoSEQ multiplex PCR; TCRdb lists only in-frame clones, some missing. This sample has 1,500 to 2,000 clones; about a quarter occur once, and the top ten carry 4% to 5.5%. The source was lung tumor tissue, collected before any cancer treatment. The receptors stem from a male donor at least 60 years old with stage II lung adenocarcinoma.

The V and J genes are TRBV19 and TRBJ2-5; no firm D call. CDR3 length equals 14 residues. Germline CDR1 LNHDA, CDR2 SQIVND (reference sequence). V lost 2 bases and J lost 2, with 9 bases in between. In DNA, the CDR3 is TGTGCCAGTAGTATATGGAGCAGTCAAGAGACCCAGTACTTC. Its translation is CASSIWSSQETQYF.

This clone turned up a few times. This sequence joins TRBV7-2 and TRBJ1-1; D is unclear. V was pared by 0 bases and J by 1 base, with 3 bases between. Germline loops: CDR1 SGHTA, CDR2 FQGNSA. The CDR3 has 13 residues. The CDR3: CASSLARNTEAFF. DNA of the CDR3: TGTGCCAGCAGCTTAGCCAGGAACACTGAAGCTTTCTTT.

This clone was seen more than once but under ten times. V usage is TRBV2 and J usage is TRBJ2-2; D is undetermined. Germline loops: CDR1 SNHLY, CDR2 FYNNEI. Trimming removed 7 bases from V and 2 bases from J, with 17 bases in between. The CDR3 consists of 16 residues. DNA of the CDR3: TGTGCCAGCACCCCAGAGGCCCTCTTAAACACCGGGGAGCTGTTTTTT. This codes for CASTPEALLNTGELFF.

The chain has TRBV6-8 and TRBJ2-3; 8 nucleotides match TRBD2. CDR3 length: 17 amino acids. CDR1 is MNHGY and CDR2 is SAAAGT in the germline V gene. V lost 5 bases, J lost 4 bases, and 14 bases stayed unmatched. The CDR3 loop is CASSQISAGGSPDTQYF. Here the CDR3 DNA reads TGTGCCAGCAGTCAAATCTCGGCGGGGGGATCGCCAGATACGCAGTATTTT.

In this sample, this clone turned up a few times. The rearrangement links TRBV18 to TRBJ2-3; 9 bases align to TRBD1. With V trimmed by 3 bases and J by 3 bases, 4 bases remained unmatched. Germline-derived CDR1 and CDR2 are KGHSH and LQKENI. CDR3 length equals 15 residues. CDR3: CASSPGQGVTDTQYF. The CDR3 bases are TGTGCCAGCTCACCGGGACAGGGCGTAACAGATACGCAGTATTTT.

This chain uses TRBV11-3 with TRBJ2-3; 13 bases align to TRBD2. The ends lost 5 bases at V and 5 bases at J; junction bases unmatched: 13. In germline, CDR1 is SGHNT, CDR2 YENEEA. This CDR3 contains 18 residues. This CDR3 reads CASSLLGLAGVLGDTQYF. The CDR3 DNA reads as TGTGCCAGCAGCCTCCTCGGACTAGCGGGGGTCCTAGGAGATACGCAGTATTTT.

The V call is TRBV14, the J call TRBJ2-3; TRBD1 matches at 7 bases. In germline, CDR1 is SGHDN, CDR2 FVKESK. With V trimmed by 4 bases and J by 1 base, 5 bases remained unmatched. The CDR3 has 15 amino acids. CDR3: CASSLWTGRTDTQYF. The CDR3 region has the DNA TGTGCCAGCAGCCTATGGACAGGACGCACAGATACGCAGTATTTT.

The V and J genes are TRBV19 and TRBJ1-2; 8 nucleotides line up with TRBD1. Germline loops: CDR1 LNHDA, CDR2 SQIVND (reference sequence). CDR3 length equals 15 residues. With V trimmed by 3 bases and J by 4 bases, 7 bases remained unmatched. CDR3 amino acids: CASSIPDRVSYGYTF. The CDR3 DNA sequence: TGTGCCAGTAGTATCCCGGACAGGGTGAGCTATGGCTACACCTTC.

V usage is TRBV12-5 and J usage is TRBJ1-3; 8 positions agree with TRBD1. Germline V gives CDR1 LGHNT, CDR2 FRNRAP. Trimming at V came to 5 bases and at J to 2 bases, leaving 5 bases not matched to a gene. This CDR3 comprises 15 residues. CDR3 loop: CASGLPDRAGNTIYF. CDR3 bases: TGTGCTAGTGGTCTGCCGGACAGGGCTGGAAACACCATATATTTT.

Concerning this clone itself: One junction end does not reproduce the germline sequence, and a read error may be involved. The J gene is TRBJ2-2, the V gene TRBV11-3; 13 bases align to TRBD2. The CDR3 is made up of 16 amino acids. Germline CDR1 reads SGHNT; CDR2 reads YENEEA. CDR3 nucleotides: TGTGCTAGCAGCTTAGGGACTAGCGGGGTTTCCGGGGAGCTGTTTTTT. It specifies CASSLGTSGVSGELFF.

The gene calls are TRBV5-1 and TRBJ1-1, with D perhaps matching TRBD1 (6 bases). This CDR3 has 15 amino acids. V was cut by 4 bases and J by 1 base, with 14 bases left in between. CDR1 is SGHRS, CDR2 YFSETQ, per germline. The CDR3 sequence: CASSIQGSQNTEAFF. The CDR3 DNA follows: TGCGCCAGCAGCATACAGGGTTCGCAGAACACTGAAGCTTTCTTT.

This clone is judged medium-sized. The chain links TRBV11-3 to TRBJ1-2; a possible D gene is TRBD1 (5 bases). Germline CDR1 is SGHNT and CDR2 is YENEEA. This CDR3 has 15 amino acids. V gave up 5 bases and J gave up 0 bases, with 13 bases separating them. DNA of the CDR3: TGTGCCAGCAGCCTGGGGGGTTCTACTAACTATGGCTACACCTTC. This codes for CASSLGGSTNYGYTF.

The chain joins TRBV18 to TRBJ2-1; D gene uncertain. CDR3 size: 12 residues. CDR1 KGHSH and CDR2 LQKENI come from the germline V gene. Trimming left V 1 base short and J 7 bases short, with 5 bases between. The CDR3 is CASSPRLNEQFF. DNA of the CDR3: TGTGCCAGCTCACCACGATTAAATGAGCAGTTCTTC.

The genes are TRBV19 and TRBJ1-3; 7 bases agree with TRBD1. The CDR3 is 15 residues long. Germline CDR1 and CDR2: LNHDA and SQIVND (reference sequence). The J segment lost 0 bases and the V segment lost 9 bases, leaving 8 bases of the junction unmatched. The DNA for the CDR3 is TGTGCCAGCCGACAGGGCCGGCCCTCTGGAAACACCATATATTTT. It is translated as CASRQGRPSGNTIYF.

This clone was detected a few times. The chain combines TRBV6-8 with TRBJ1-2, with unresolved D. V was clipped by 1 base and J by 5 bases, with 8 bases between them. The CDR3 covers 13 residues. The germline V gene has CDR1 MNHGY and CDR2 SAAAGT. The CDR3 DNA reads TGTGCCAGCAGTTACTTGGACGGTTATGGCTACACCTTC. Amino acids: CASSYLDGYGYTF.

CDR3 in amino acids: CAWTNLAGAQETQYF. The CDR3, as DNA: TGTGCCTGGACCAACCTAGCGGGGGCTCAAGAGACCCAGTACTTC. The rearrangement uses TRBV30 and TRBJ2-5, with 10 positions matching TRBD2. The V segment lost 4 bases and the J segment 2 bases; nucleotides outside the gene matches: 7. The CDR3 length is 15 residues. The germline gives CDR1 GTSNPN, CDR2 SVGIG (reference sequence).

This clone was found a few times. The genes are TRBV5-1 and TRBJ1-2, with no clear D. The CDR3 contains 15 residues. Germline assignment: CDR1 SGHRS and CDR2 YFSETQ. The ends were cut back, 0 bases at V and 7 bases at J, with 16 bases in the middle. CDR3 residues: CASSLGDRNPSGYTF. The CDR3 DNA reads TGCGCCAGCAGCTTGGGAGACCGCAATCCCTCTGGCTACACCTTC.

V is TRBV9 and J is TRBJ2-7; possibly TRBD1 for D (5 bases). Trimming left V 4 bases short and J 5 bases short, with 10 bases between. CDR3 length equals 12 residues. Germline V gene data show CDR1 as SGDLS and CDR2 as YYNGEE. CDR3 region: CASSLGADEQYF. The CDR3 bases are TGTGCCAGCAGCCTAGGGGCGGACGAGCAGTACTTC.

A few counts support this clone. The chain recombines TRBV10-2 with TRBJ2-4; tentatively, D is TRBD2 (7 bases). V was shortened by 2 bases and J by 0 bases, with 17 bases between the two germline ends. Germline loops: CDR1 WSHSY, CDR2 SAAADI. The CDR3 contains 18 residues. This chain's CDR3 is CASSEGREGDIAKNIQYF. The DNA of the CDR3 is TGCGCCAGCAGTGAGGGCAGGGAGGGGGACATAGCCAAAAACATTCAGTACTTC.

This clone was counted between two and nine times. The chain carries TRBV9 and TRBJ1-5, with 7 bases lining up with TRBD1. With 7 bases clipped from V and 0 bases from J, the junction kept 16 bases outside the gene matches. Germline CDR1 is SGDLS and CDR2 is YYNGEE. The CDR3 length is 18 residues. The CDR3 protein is CASLSTPPGTASNQPQHF. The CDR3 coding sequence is TGTGCCAGCTTATCAACCCCCCCGGGGACAGCTAGCAATCAGCCCCAGCATTTT.

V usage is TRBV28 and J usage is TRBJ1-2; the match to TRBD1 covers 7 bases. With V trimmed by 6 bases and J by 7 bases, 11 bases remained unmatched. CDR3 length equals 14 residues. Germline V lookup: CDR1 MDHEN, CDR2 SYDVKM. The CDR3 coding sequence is TGTGCCAGCAGCGTCAGGGGGGAATTCTCTGGCTACACCTTC. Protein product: CASSVRGEFSGYTF.

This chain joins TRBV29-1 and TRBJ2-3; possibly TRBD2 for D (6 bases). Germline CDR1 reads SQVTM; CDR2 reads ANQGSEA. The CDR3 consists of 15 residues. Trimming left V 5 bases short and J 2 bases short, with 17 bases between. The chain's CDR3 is CSVHLAGSPTDTQYF. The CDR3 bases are TGCAGCGTTCATTTGGCGGGGAGCCCCACAGATACGCAGTATTTT.

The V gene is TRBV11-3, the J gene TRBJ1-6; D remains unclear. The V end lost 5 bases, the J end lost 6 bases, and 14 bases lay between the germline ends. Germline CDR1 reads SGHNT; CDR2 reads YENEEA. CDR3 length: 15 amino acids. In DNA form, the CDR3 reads TGTGCCAGCAGCGCCATTAGGACTGGTAATTCACCCCTCCACTTT. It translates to CASSAIRTGNSPLHF.

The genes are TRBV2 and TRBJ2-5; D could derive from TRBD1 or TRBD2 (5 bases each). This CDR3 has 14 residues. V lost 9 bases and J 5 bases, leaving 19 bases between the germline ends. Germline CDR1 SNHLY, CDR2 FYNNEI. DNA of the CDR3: TGTGCCAGGGGGGTGGGACCTCCGGCGGAGACCCAGTACTTC. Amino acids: CARGVGPPAETQYF.

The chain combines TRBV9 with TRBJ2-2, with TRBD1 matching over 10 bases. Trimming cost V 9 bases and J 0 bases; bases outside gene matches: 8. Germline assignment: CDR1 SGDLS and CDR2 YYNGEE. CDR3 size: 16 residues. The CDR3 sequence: CATRAGTGANTGELFF. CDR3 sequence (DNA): TGTGCCACCAGGGCCGGGACAGGGGCGAACACCGGGGAGCTGTTTTTT.

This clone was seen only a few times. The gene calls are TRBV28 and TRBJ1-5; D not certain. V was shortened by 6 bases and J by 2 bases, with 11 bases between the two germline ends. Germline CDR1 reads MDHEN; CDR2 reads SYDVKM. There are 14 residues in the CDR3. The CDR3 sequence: CASSPWTGNQPQHF. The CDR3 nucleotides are TGTGCCAGCAGCCCCTGGACGGGCAATCAGCCCCAGCATTTT.